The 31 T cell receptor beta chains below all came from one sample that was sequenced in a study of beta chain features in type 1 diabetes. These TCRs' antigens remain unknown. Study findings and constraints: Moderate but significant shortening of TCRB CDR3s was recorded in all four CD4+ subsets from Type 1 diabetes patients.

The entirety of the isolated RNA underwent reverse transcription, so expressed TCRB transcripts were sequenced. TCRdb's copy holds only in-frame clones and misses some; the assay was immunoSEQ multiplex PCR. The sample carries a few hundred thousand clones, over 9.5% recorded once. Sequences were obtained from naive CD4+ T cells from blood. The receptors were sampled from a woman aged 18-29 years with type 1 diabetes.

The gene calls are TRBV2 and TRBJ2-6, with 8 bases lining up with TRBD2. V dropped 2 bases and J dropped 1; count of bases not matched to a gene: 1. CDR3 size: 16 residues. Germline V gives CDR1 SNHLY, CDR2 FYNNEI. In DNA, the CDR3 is TGTGCCAGCAGTGAAATAGCGGGGTCTGGGGCCAACGTCCTGACTTTC. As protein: CASSEIAGSGANVLTF.

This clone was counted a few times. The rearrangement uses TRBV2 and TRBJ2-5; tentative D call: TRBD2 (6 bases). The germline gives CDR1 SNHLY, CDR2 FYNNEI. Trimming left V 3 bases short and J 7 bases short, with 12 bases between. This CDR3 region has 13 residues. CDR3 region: CASSDREWGTQYF. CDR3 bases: TGTGCCAGCAGTGATCGGGAGTGGGGGACCCAGTACTTC.

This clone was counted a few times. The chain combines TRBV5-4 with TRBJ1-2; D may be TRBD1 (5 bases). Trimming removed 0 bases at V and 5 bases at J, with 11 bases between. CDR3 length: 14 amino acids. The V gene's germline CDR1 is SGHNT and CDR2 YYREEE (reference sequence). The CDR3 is CASSLGDSVYGYTF. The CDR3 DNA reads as TGTGCCAGCAGCTTGGGAGACAGCGTTTATGGCTACACCTTC.

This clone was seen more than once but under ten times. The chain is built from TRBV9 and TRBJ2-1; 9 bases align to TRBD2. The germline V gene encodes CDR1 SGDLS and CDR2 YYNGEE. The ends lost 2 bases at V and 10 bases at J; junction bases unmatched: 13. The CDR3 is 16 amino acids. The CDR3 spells CASSVSSPSGTGEQFF. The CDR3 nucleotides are TGTGCCAGCAGCGTCAGTAGTCCTAGCGGGACGGGAGAGCAGTTCTTC.

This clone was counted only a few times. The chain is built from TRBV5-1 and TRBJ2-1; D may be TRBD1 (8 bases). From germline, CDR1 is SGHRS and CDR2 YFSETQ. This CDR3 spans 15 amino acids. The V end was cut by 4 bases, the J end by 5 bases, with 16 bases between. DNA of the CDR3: TGCGCCAGCAGCCGCCAACAGGGGGGGAACAATGAGCAGTTCTTC. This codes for CASSRQQGGNNEQFF. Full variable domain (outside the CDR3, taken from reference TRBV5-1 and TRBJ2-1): KAGVTQTPRYLIKTRGQQVTLSCSPISGHRSVSWYQQTPGQGLQFLFEYFSETQRNKGNFPGRFSGRQFSNSRSEMNVSTLELGDSALYLCASSRQQGGNNEQFFGPGTRLTVL.

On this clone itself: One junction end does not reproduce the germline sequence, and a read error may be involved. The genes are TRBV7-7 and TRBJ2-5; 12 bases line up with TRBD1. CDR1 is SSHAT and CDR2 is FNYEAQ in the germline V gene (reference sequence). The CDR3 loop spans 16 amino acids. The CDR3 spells CASSPHGDRGRETQYF. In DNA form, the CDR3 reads TGTGCTAGCAGCCCACATGGGGACAGGGGGCGTGAGACCCAGTACTTC. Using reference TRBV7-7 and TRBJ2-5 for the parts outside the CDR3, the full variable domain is GAGVSQSPRYKVTKRGQDVTLRCDPISSHATLYWYQQALGQGPEFLTYFNYEAQPDKSGLPSDRFSAERPEGSISTLTIQRTEQRDSAMYRCASSPHGDRGRETQYFGPGTRLLVL.

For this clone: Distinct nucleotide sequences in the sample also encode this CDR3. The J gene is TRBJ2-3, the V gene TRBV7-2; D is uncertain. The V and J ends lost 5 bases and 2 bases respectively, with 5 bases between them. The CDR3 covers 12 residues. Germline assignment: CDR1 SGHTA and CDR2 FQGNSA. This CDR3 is CASSLPTDTQYF. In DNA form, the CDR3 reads TGTGCCAGCAGCCTACCCACAGATACGCAGTATTTT.

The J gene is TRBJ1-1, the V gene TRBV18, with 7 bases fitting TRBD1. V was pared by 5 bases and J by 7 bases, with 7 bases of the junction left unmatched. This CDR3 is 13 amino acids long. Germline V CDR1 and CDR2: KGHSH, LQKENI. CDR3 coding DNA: TGTGCCAGCTCAGAGGACAGGAGCCTTGAAGCTTTCTTT. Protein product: CASSEDRSLEAFF.

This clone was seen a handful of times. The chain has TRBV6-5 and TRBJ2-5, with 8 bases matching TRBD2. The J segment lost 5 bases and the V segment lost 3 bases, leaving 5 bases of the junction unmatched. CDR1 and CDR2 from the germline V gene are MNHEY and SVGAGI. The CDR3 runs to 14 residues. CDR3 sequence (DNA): TGTGCCAGCAGTTATGGGACTAGGAGGGAGACCCAGTACTTC. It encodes CASSYGTRRETQYF.

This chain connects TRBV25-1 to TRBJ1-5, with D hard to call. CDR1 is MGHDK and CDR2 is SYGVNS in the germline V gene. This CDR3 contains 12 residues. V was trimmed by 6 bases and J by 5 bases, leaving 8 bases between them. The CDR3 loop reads CASSLGDQPQHF. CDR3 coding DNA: TGTGCCAGCAGCCTCGGGGATCAGCCCCAGCATTTT.

CDR3 amino acids: CASTPTRGINEQYF. The CDR3 DNA is TGTGCCAGTACCCCGACCCGAGGAATAAACGAGCAGTACTTC. V and J are TRBV19 and TRBJ2-7; D unresolved. CDR3 length equals 14 residues. Trimming stripped 7 bases from V and 5 bases from J, with 18 bases between. From germline, CDR1 is LNHDA and CDR2 SQIVND (reference sequence). The variable domain in full, with the rest retrieved from reference TRBV19 and TRBJ2-7, is DGGITQSPKYLFRKEGQNVTLSCEQNLNHDAMYWYRQDPGQGLRLIYYSQIVNDFQKGDIAEGYSVSREKKESFPLTVTSAQKNPTAFYLCASTPTRGINEQYFGPGTRLTVT.

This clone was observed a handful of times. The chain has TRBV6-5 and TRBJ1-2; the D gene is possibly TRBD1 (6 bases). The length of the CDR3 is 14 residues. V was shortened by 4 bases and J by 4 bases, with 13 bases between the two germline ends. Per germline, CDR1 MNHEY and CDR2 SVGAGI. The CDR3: CASSSQGSLYGYTF. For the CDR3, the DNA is TGTGCCAGCAGTTCACAGGGATCCCTCTATGGCTACACCTTC.

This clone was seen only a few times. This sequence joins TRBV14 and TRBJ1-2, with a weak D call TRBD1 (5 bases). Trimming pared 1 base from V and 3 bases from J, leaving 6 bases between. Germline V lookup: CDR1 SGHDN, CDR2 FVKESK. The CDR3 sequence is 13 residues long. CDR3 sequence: CASSQGTHYGYTF. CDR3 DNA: TGTGCCAGCAGCCAAGGGACACACTATGGCTACACCTTC.

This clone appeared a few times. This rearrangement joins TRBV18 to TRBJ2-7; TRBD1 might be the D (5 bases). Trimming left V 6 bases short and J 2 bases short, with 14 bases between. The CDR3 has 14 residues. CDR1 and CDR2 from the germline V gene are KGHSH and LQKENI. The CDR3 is CASSQMDKAYEQYF. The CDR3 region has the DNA TGTGCCAGCTCTCAAATGGACAAAGCCTACGAGCAGTACTTC. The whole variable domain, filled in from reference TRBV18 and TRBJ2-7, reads NAGVMQNPRHLVRRRGQEARLRCSPMKGHSHVYWYRQLPEEGLKFMVYLQKENIIDESGMPKERFSAEFPKEGPSILRIQQVVRGDSAAYFCASSQMDKAYEQYFGPGTRLTVT.

In nucleotides, the CDR3 is TGTGCCAGCAGTTTGGGAGACAGGATATACAATGAGCAGTTCTTC. It yields the protein CASSLGDRIYNEQFF. The V and J genes are TRBV28 and TRBJ2-1, with D tentatively TRBD1 (6 bases). CDR1 MDHEN and CDR2 SYDVKM come from the germline V gene. The CDR3 loop spans 15 amino acids. Trimming took 3 bases from V and 4 from J, leaving 13 bases between them.

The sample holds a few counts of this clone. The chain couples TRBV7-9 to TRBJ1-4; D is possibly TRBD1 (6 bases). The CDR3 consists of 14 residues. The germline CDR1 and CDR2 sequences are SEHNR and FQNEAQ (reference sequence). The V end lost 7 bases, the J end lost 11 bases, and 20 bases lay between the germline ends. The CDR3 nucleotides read TGTGCCAGCAAGACCGCCGGGACATCAATGAAACTGTTTTTT. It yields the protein CASKTAGTSMKLFF. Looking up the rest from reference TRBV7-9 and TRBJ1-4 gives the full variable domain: DTGVSQNPRHKITKRGQNVTFRCDPISEHNRLYWYRQTLGQGPEFLTYFQNEAQLEKSRLLSDRFSAERPKGSFSTLEIQRTEQGDSAMYLCASKTAGTSMKLFFGSGTQLSVL.

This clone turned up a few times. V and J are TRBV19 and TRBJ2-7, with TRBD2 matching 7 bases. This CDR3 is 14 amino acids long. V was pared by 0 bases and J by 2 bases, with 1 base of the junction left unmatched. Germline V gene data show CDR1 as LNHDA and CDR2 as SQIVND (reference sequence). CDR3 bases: TGTGCCAGTAGTATAGAGGGAGGGACCTACGAGCAGTACTTC. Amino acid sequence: CASSIEGGTYEQYF.

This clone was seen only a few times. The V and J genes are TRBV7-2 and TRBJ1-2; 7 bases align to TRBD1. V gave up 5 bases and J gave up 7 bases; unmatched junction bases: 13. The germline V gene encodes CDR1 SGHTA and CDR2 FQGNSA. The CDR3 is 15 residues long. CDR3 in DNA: TGTGCCAGCAGCGCCGGCGGACAGGTGGGAGGTGGCTACACCTTC. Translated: CASSAGGQVGGGYTF.

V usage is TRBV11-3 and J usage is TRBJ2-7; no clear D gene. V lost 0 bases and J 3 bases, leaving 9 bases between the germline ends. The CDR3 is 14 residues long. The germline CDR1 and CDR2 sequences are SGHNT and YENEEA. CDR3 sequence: CASSLDTSVYEQYF. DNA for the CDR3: TGTGCCAGCAGCTTAGACACCTCGGTCTACGAGCAGTACTTC.

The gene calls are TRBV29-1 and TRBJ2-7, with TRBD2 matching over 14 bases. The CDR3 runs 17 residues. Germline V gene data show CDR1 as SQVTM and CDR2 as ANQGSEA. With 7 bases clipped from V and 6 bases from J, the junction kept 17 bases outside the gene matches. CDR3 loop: CSALNWGLAGEVREQYF. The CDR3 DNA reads TGCAGCGCCCTGAACTGGGGACTAGCGGGAGAAGTGCGCGAGCAGTACTTC.

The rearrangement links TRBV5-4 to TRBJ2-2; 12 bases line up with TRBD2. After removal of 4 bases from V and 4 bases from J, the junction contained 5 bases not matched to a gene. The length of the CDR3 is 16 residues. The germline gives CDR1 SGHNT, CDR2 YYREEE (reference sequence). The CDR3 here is CASSAGLAGSTGELFF. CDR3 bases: TGTGCCAGCAGCGCCGGACTAGCGGGGAGCACCGGGGAGCTGTTTTTT.

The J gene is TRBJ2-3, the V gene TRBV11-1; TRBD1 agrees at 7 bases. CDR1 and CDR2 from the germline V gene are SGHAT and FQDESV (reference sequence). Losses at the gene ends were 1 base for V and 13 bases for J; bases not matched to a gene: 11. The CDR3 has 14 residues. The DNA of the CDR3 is TGTGCCAGCAGCTTAGACCCGACAGGGAGTCGAGAGTATTTT. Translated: CASSLDPTGSREYF.

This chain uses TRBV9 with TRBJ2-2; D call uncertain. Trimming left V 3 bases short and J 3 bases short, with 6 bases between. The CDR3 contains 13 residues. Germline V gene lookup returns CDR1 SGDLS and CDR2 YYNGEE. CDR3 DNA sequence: TGTGCCAGCAGCGACTCTTACACCGGGGAGCTGTTTTTT. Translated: CASSDSYTGELFF.

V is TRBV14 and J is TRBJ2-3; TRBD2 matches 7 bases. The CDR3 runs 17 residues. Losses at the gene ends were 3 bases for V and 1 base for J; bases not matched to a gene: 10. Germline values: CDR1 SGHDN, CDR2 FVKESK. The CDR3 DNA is TGTGCCAGCAGCCATGAGGTTGGGCTAGCGGGCACAGATACGCAGTATTTT. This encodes CASSHEVGLAGTDTQYF.

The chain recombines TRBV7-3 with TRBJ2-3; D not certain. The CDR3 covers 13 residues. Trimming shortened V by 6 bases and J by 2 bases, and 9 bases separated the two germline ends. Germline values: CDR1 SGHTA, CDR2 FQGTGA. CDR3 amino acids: CASRMSSTDTQYF. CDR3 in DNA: TGTGCCAGCAGAATGTCGTCCACAGATACGCAGTATTTT.

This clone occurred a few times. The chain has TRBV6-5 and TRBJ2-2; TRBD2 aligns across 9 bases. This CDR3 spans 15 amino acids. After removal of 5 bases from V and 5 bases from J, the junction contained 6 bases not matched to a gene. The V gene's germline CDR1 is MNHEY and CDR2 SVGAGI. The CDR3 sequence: CASSPPGLATGELFF. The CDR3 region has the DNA TGTGCCAGCAGTCCACCGGGACTAGCTACCGGGGAGCTGTTTTTT.

CDR3 nucleotide sequence: TGCGCCAGCAGCAGATTACCGGGACAGTCCACAGATACGCAGTATTTT. This gives the protein CASSRLPGQSTDTQYF. The V and J genes are TRBV5-1 and TRBJ2-3; 7 bases map to TRBD1. Germline values: CDR1 SGHRS, CDR2 YFSETQ. Trimming cost V 4 bases and J 2 bases; bases outside gene matches: 10. The CDR3 is made up of 16 amino acids.

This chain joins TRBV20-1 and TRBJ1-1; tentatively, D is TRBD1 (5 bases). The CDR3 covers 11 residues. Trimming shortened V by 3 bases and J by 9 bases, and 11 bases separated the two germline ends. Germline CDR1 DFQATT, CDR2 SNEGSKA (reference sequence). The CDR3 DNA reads TGCAGTGCTAGTGGGGCAGCCAAAGCTTTCTTT. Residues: CSASGAAKAFF.

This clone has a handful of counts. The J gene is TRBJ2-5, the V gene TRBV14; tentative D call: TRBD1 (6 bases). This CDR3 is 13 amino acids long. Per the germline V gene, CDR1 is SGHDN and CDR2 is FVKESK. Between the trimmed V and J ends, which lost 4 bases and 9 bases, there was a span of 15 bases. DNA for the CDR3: TGTGCCAGCAGCCCCCGGACAGCCTCGGCCCAGTACTTC. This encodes CASSPRTASAQYF. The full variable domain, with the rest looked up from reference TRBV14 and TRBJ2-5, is EAGVTQFPSHSVIEKGQTVTLRCDPISGHDNLYWYRRVMGKEIKFLLHFVKESKQDESGMPNNRFLAERTGGTYSTLKVQPAELEDSGVYFCASSPRTASAQYFGPGTRLLVL.

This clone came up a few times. In DNA, the CDR3 is TGCAGAGGGGTGGGGGGCACTGAAGCTTTCTTT. Translating gives CRGVGGTEAFF. The genes are TRBV20-1 and TRBJ1-1; a possible D gene is TRBD1 (5 bases). Germline V CDR1 and CDR2: DFQATT, SNEGSKA (reference sequence). The CDR3 runs 11 residues.

The DNA of the CDR3 is TGTGCCAGCAGCAAAGCGCTTGGGACAGCGCCTTCACCCCTCCACTTT. It yields the protein CASSKALGTAPSPLHF. The V and J genes are TRBV21-1 and TRBJ1-6; TRBD1 is the table's D call and was not checked against the DNA. TRBV21-1 is marked as a pseudogene. This CDR3 contains 16 residues.